The 2 T cell receptor beta chains below were found in one sample sequenced in a study of neoadjuvant nivolumab and ipilimumab in lung cancer. The assay was immunoSEQ multiplex PCR, and TCRdb's table has in-frame clones only and misses some. The sample lists approximately 5,000 clones; 75% to 95% were seen once. The specimen comprised blood, sampled after neoadjuvant nivolumab, alone or with ipilimumab, at or shortly before surgery. These TCRs come from an adult with non-small cell lung cancer. Some clones in this sample may be carry-over from other donors' samples.

This chain links TRBV6-5 with TRBJ2-7; the D gene could be TRBD1 or TRBD2 (5 bases each). The germline V gene has CDR1 MNHEY and CDR2 SVGAGI. Between the trimmed V and J ends, which lost 5 bases and 3 bases, there was a span of 14 bases. The CDR3 spans 14 residues. CDR3 sequence reads: CASSPSGTHYEQYF. The CDR3 DNA reads TGTGCCAGCAGTCCATCGGGGACCCACTACGAGCAGTACTTC.

This chain uses TRBV7-3 with TRBJ1-1, with a possible D match to TRBD1 (6 bases). Germline CDR1 SGHTA, CDR2 FQGTGA. V was trimmed by 5 bases and J by 2 bases, leaving 9 bases between them. The CDR3 is 13 amino acids. The CDR3 DNA reads TGTGCCAGCAGCCGACAGGAAAACACTGAAGCTTTCTTT. Protein sequence: CASSRQENTEAFF.